These 13 T cell receptor beta chains originate from one sample sequenced in a study of cytomegalovirus exposure and HLA in healthy donors. A multiplex PCR was run with 60 Vbeta primers and 13 Jbeta primers. The assay was immunoSEQ multiplex PCR, and TCRdb's table has in-frame clones only and misses some. The sample lists 140,000 to 150,000 clones, 75% seen once, with about 7% in the top ten. Sequenced sample: PBMCs. Source of these receptors: a man aged 25-45 years in good health and CMV-seronegative.

In its sample, this clone was seen a few times. V is TRBV4-2 and J is TRBJ2-7, with 11 bases aligning to TRBD2. Per the germline V gene, CDR1 is LGHNA and CDR2 is YNFKEQ. The CDR3 contains 16 residues. V gave up 2 bases and J gave up 3 bases; unmatched junction bases: 6. CDR3 loop: CASSQPTSGGIYEQYF. CDR3 bases: TGTGCCAGCAGCCAACCCACTAGCGGGGGTATCTACGAGCAGTACTTC.

This clone has ten or more counts. The CDR3, as DNA: TGTGCCAGCAGCTTAGTTAGTGCAGATACGCAGTATTTT. Encoded protein: CASSLVSADTQYF. The chain is built from TRBV11-2 and TRBJ2-3; the D is unclear. Germline CDR1 and CDR2: SGHAT and FQNNGV. The CDR3 has 13 residues. V was trimmed by 1 base and J by 4 bases, leaving 6 bases between them.

The genes are TRBV28 and TRBJ2-1; TRBD2 aligns across 11 bases. V lost 6 bases and J lost 1; bases outside the gene matches: 8. CDR1 MDHEN and CDR2 SYDVKM come from the germline V gene. This CDR3 spans 17 amino acids. The CDR3 spells CASSARTSGLSYNEQFF. For the CDR3, the DNA is TGTGCCAGCAGCGCCCGGACTAGCGGGTTATCCTACAATGAGCAGTTCTTC.

The CDR3 spells CASSPVGRVNTEAFF. Written as DNA, the CDR3 is TGTGCCAGCAGCCCCGTCGGGAGGGTGAACACTGAAGCTTTCTTT. The V call is TRBV5-4, the J call TRBJ1-1, with unresolved D. CDR1 and CDR2 (germline): SGHNT, YYREEE (reference sequence). The CDR3 is made up of 15 amino acids. The V end was cut by 4 bases, the J end by 0 bases, with 13 bases between.

This chain links TRBV7-2 with TRBJ1-4, with D tentatively TRBD1 (6 bases). CDR3 length equals 14 residues. Germline V CDR1 and CDR2: SGHTA, FQGNSA. V shed 1 base and J shed 8 bases, with 11 bases lying between them. CDR3 in amino acids: CASSLGAGDEKLFF. CDR3 coding DNA: TGTGCCAGCAGCTTAGGTGCAGGGGACGAAAAACTGTTTTTT.

This chain joins TRBV18 and TRBJ1-1; D possibly corresponds to TRBD1 (6 bases). V was shortened by 8 bases and J by 3 bases, with 16 bases between the two germline ends. Germline V lookup: CDR1 KGHSH, CDR2 LQKENI. This CDR3 spans 14 amino acids. The CDR3 reads CASTTRKGDTEAFF. The DNA for the CDR3 is TGTGCCAGCACGACCAGAAAGGGGGACACTGAAGCTTTCTTT.

A few counts support this clone. The V gene is TRBV7-9, the J gene TRBJ1-4, with TRBD1 as a possible D gene (5 bases). The length of the CDR3 is 14 residues. Trimming left V 0 bases short and J 6 bases short, with 8 bases between. From germline, CDR1 is SEHNR and CDR2 FQNEAQ (reference sequence). As DNA, the CDR3 is TGTGCCAGCAGCTTAGCGAGCAGGGATGAAAAACTGTTTTTT. Amino acids: CASSLASRDEKLFF.

Here the CDR3 reads CASSSIVDNSPLHF. CDR3 in DNA: TGTGCCAGCAGCTCCATAGTAGATAATTCACCCCTCCACTTT. J is TRBJ1-6 and V is TRBV13, with D uncertain. Between the trimmed V and J ends, which lost 4 bases and 5 bases, there was a span of 9 bases. CDR1 is PRHDT and CDR2 is FYEKMQ in the germline V gene (reference sequence). The CDR3 runs 14 residues. The full variable domain, completed using reference TRBV13 and TRBJ1-6, is AAGVIQSPRHLIKEKRETATLKCYPIPRHDTVYWYQQGPGQDPQFLISFYEKMQSDKGSIPDRFSAQQFSDYHSELNMSSLELGDSALYFCASSSIVDNSPLHFGNGTRLTVT.

The gene calls are TRBV10-3 and TRBJ1-2; 9 bases fit TRBD1. The V gene's germline CDR1 is ENHRY and CDR2 SYGVKD. The J segment lost 5 bases and the V segment lost 4 bases, leaving 11 bases of the junction unmatched. This CDR3 has 16 residues. Written as DNA, the CDR3 is TGTGCCATCAGTGCCGGTCCGGGGACAGGGATATATGGCTACACCTTC. This sequence encodes CAISAGPGTGIYGYTF.

The rearrangement uses TRBV28 and TRBJ2-7; the D gene is possibly TRBD1 (6 bases). Germline CDR1 reads MDHEN; CDR2 reads SYDVKM. This CDR3 region has 15 residues. The V end was cut by 2 bases, the J end by 9 bases, with 20 bases between. The CDR3 spells CASSLPYPQGSGQYF. The DNA for the CDR3 is TGTGCCAGCAGTTTACCCTACCCCCAGGGGTCGGGGCAGTACTTC.

Only a few counts were recorded for this clone. The V call is TRBV7-2, the J call TRBJ1-2; 9 nucleotides line up with TRBD1. The V gene's germline CDR1 is SGHTA and CDR2 FQGNSA. This CDR3 is 13 amino acids long. The junction had 7 bases not matched to a gene; V was cut back by 7 bases and J by 7 bases. DNA of the CDR3: TGTGCCAGCACCTACGACAGGGGGGGTGGCTACACCTTC. This encodes CASTYDRGGGYTF.

J is TRBJ2-5 and V is TRBV28; 8 positions agree with TRBD2. V gave up 2 bases and J gave up 7 bases; unmatched junction bases: 9. CDR3 length: 15 amino acids. Per germline, CDR1 MDHEN and CDR2 SYDVKM. The DNA of the CDR3 is TGTGCCAGCAGTTTACGCGGGGGGCTCTACGTGACCCAGTACTTC. It specifies CASSLRGGLYVTQYF. The complete variable domain, with remaining parts taken from reference TRBV28 and TRBJ2-5, reads DVKVTQSSRYLVKRTGEKVFLECVQDMDHENMFWYRQDPGLGLRLIYFSYDVKMKEKGDIPEGYSVSREKKERFSLILESASTNQTSMYLCASSLRGGLYVTQYFGPGTRLLVL.

V gene TRBV6-1 combines with J gene TRBJ1-1; D may be TRBD1 (5 bases). This CDR3 region has 13 residues. V was shortened by 3 bases and J by 8 bases, with 13 bases between the two germline ends. CDR1 MNHNS and CDR2 SASEGT come from the germline V gene. The CDR3 region is CASSDRALTEAFF. The CDR3 region has the DNA TGTGCCAGCAGTGACAGGGCCTTAACCGAAGCTTTCTTT.